These T cell receptor beta chains were read from a single sample in a study of blood T cells in healthy people across ages. TCRdb re-called the 5' RACE reads through MiXCR, storing one row per CDR3 protein. The repertoire consists of about 1.8 million distinct CDR3 sequences, with around 48% occurring once and the leading ten covering 2.1%. Sequencing was performed on blood. Receptors originate from a woman in her 40s in good health. Both conserved end residues are part of each CDR3. A D gene is named only where the DNA matches it firmly. Clone size appears in some rows only: once, few, many, or a class for an expanded clone.

>TRBV6-2/TRBV6-3|few|.|TRBJ2-5
CASTYYGGTQYF
TGTGCCAGCACCTATTACGGGGGGACCCAGTACTTC
>TRBV4-1|few|.|TRBJ2-7
CASSQGPMVAAPYEQYF
TGCGCCAGCAGCCAAGGGCCTATGGTAGCGGCCCCTTACGAGCAGTACTTC
>TRBV6-1|.|.|TRBJ1-4
CASKNRDLREKLFF
TGTGCCAGCAAAAATCGGGACTTGAGGGAAAAACTGTTTTTT
>TRBV20-1|.|.|TRBJ2-1
CSAGTEDNEQFF
TGCAGTGCTGGTACCGAGGACAATGAGCAGTTCTTC
>TRBV20-1|.|.|TRBJ2-3
CSAGGPGGRPTDTQYF
TGCAGTGCCGGAGGCCCAGGGGGGAGACCCACAGATACGCAGTATTTT
>TRBV20-1|.|.|TRBJ2-5
CSAKGGQETQYF
TGCAGTGCCAAGGGGGGGCAGGAGACCCAGTACTTC
>TRBV25-1|few|.|TRBJ2-5
CASSEFPVQETQYF
TGTGCCAGCAGTGAATTCCCAGTCCAAGAGACCCAGTACTTC
>TRBV5-1|few|.|TRBJ1-2
CASSLEGREDGYTF
TGCGCCAGCAGCTTGGAGGGCAGGGAGGATGGCTACACCTTC
>TRBV20-1|.|.|TRBJ2-5
CSASIQAPPRETQYF
TGCAGTGCTAGTATCCAGGCTCCGCCTCGGGAGACCCAGTACTTC
>TRBV27|.|.|TRBJ2-6
CASLDRRSSGANVLTF
TGTGCCAGCTTGGACAGACGAAGCTCTGGGGCCAACGTCCTGACTTTC
>TRBV7-9|many|TRBD2|TRBJ2-1
CASSRLPGTSGGGNEQFF
TGTGCCAGCAGCCGGCTCCCTGGGACTAGCGGGGGAGGCAATGAGCAGTTCTTC
>TRBV6-1|.|.|TRBJ2-3
CASSDSFADTQYF
TGTGCCAGCAGTGACAGCTTTGCAGATACGCAGTATTTT
>TRBV7-9|few|TRBD2|TRBJ2-3
CASSSVAGFTDTQYF
TGTGCCAGCAGCTCCGTAGCGGGGTTCACAGATACGCAGTATTTT
>TRBV4-3|.|.|TRBJ1-6
CASSQDGRVNSPLHF
TGCGCCAGCAGCCAAGATGGGCGGGTAAATTCACCCCTCCACTTT
>TRBV27|.|TRBD2|TRBJ2-5
CAGSSIGASGVYSGQETQYF
TGTGCCGGCAGTTCCATCGGGGCTAGCGGGGTATATTCGGGACAAGAGACCCAGTACTTC
>TRBV6-5|few|.|TRBJ1-2
CASSYAGLVNGYTF
TGTGCCAGCAGTTACGCAGGGCTCGTTAATGGCTACACCTTC
>TRBV9|.|.|TRBJ2-1
CASSEMYGNEQFF
TGTGCCAGCAGCGAAATGTATGGCAATGAGCAGTTCTTC
>TRBV4-1|few|.|TRBJ1-2
CASSQDQRASGGYTF
TGCGCCAGCAGCCAAGATCAGAGGGCGTCTGGAGGCTACACCTTC
>TRBV12-3/TRBV12-4|.|TRBD1|TRBJ2-1
CASSWDRVSYEQFF
TGTGCCAGCAGCTGGGACAGGGTTTCTTATGAGCAGTTCTTC
>TRBV29-1|many|TRBD1|TRBJ2-1
CSVAPRGPYNEQFF
TGCAGCGTTGCGCCGAGGGGGCCCTACAATGAGCAGTTCTTC
>TRBV9|.|.|TRBJ1-2
CASSASTPTDGYGYTF
TGTGCCAGCAGTGCCAGTACGCCGACCGATGGCTATGGCTACACCTTC
>TRBV12-3/TRBV12-4|few|TRBD2|TRBJ2-3
CASSLPSGASTDTQYF
TGTGCCAGCAGTTTACCTAGCGGGGCTAGCACAGATACGCAGTATTTT
>TRBV6-1|few|.|TRBJ1-5
CASHGGTGSNQPQHF
TGTGCCAGCCATGGGGGTACAGGGAGCAATCAGCCCCAGCATTTT
>TRBV2|few|.|TRBJ1-2
CASFPQVGVYGYTF
TGTGCCAGTTTCCCCCAAGTGGGTGTCTATGGCTACACCTTC
>TRBV5-6|.|TRBD2|TRBJ2-3
CASSSPGLDRDTQYF
TGTGCCAGCAGCTCCCCCGGACTAGATAGAGATACGCAGTATTTT
>TRBV27|many|.|TRBJ2-6
CASRPTGANVLTF
TGTGCCAGCAGGCCTACCGGGGCCAACGTCCTGACTTTC
>TRBV25-1|.|TRBD1|TRBJ1-6
CATKITGGDNSPLHF
TGTGCCACCAAGATTACAGGGGGAGATAATTCACCCCTCCACTTT
>TRBV9|.|.|TRBJ2-1
CASSVVAGTTYNEQFF
TGTGCCAGCAGCGTAGTGGCGGGGACGACTTACAATGAGCAGTTCTTC
>TRBV20-1|once|.|TRBJ2-3
CSARGLGEHQPQYF
TGCAGTGCTAGAGGGTTAGGCGAACATCAGCCCCAGTATTTT
>TRBV9|.|.|TRBJ2-3
CASSKTSDLTDTQYF
TGTGCCAGCAGCAAGACCTCGGACCTCACAGATACGCAGTATTTT
>TRBV3-1|few|TRBD1|TRBJ2-1
CASSQLTGGSYNEQFF
TGTGCCAGCAGCCAACTGACAGGGGGCTCCTACAATGAGCAGTTCTTC
>TRBV6-1|.|TRBD2|TRBJ2-5
CASRGRTSDSKETQYF
TGTGCCAGCAGGGGGAGGACTAGCGATTCGAAAGAGACCCAGTACTTC
>TRBV4-3|.|.|TRBJ2-4
CASSQDSQGAKNIQYF
TGCGCCAGCAGCCAAGATAGCCAGGGGGCCAAAAACATTCAGTACTTC
>TRBV20-1|few|.|TRBJ2-3
CSARRTFMGPVGDTQYF
TGCAGTGCTAGACGTACCTTTATGGGCCCCGTGGGAGATACGCAGTATTTT
>TRBV24-1|few|.|TRBJ2-6
CATSDGLSGANVLTF
TGTGCCACCAGTGATGGACTATCTGGGGCCAACGTCCTGACTTTC
>TRBV4-1|.|.|TRBJ1-2
CASSPTDWGRANYGYTF
TGCGCCAGCAGCCCTACAGACTGGGGGAGAGCTAACTATGGCTACACCTTC
>TRBV18|few|.|TRBJ2-6
CASSRRETGANVLTF
TGTGCCAGCTCACGCAGGGAAACCGGGGCCAACGTCCTGACTTTC
>TRBV5-1|.|TRBD1|TRBJ2-3
CASSSTGVEYF
TGCGCCAGCAGCTCGACAGGGGTGGAGTATTTT
>TRBV12-3/TRBV12-4|.|.|TRBJ2-3
CASLLVSTDTQYF
TGTGCCAGCCTACTAGTAAGCACAGATACGCAGTATTTT
>TRBV29-1|.|.|TRBJ2-1
CSVGVTTGYNEQFF
TGCAGCGTTGGAGTTACGACTGGATACAATGAGCAGTTCTTC
>TRBV20-1|.|TRBD2|TRBJ2-1
CSARDRGGTTYNEQFF
TGCAGTGCTAGAGACCGCGGGGGAACGACATACAATGAGCAGTTCTTC
>TRBV12-3/TRBV12-4|.|.|TRBJ1-1
CASRMNRVTEAFF
TGTGCCAGCAGAATGAACAGGGTTACTGAAGCTTTCTTT
>TRBV2|.|.|TRBJ2-1
CASSGDDEQFF
TGTGCCAGCAGTGGGGACGATGAGCAGTTCTTC
>TRBV5-1|.|TRBD1|TRBJ2-1
CASSLAPGTVAYNEQFF
TGCGCCAGCAGCTTGGCCCCCGGGACAGTGGCCTACAATGAGCAGTTCTTC
>TRBV25-1|.|.|TRBJ2-6
CASSESQGFSGANVLTF
TGTGCCAGCAGTGAATCTCAAGGGTTTTCTGGGGCCAACGTCCTGACTTTC
>TRBV6-2/TRBV6-3|few|TRBD2|TRBJ2-1
CASTQTSGGEQFF
TGTGCCAGCACCCAGACTAGCGGAGGAGAGCAGTTCTTC
>TRBV7-4|.|.|TRBJ2-7
CASRGGYRYEQYF
TGTGCCAGCAGGGGGGGCTACAGGTACGAGCAGTACTTC
>TRBV7-2|few|.|TRBJ2-5
CASSLGGAGKETQYF
TGTGCCAGCAGCCTTGGGGGCGCGGGAAAAGAGACCCAGTACTTC
>TRBV6-6|few|TRBD1|TRBJ1-5
CASTTRTGNQPQHF
TGTGCCAGCACAACACGGACAGGTAATCAGCCCCAGCATTTT
>TRBV10-3|few|.|TRBJ2-1
CAISDPGWLSSEQFF
TGTGCCATCAGTGATCCGGGCTGGCTTTCGTCTGAGCAGTTCTTC
>TRBV13|.|.|TRBJ2-3
CASRQQTSDTQYF
TGTGCCAGCAGGCAACAAACTTCGGATACGCAGTATTTT